This TCR beta chain is drawn from a study of T cell changes during pregnancy in multiple sclerosis. This clone has a handful of counts. CDR3 length: 18 amino acids. Trimming stripped 4 bases from V and 7 bases from J, with 25 bases between. The V gene's germline CDR1 is SGHVS and CDR2 FQNEAQ. Here immunoSEQ multiplex PCR was the method, and the copy in TCRdb shows in-frame clones only, minus some. The table includes about 48,000 clones, 80% to 95% detected once. The chain combines TRBV7-8 with TRBJ1-4, with no clear D. The sequence was obtained from a female donor in good health, enrolled as a control in a pregnancy study. This sample comprised CD4+ T cells from peripheral blood mononuclear cells, obtained in the second trimester of pregnancy. This CDR3 is CASSSIQAQVIGFEKLFF. Here the CDR3 DNA reads TGTGCCAGCAGCTCGATTCAAGCCCAGGTGATCGGCTTTGAAAAACTGTTTTTT.